This TCR beta chain stems from a study of OX40 agonist ivuxolimab in advanced cancers. Study-wide points: Partly responding patients at 0.1-3.0 mg/kg showed some of the smallest clonal expansion. Expanded clones were, on average, more numerous in CD8+ T cells than in CD4+.

TCRdb's copy holds only in-frame clones and misses some; the assay was immunoSEQ multiplex PCR. The data show roughly 34,000 clones, 80% to 85% seen once. Comments on this clone: What it binds is unknown.

CDR3 length: 15 amino acids. The germline V gene has CDR1 SGHNT and CDR2 YYREEE (reference sequence). Deletions cut 2 bases from V and 4 bases from J, with 16 bases between. This chain joins TRBV5-4 and TRBJ2-7; D not resolved. This receptor was taken from an adult with an advanced solid tumor such as melanoma, head and neck, liver or kidney cancer. The sample consisted of CD4+ or CD8+ T cells sorted from blood, taken in a trial of the OX40 agonist ivuxolimab. CDR3 sequence (DNA): TGTGCCAGCAGCTTAAGGTTAATGTCTGGTTACGAGCAGTACTTC. Translation gives CASSLRLMSGYEQYF.